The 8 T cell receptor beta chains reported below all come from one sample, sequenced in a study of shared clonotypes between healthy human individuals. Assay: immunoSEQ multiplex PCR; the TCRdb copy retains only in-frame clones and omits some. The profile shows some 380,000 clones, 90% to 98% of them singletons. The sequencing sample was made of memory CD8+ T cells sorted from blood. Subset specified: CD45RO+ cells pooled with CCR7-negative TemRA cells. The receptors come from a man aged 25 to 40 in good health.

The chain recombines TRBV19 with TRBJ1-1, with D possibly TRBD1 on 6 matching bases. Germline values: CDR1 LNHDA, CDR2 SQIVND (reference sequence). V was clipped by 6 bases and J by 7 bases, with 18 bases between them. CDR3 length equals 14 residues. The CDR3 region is CASRGAGDINEAFF. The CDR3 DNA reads TGTGCCAGTAGAGGGGCAGGGGATATAAATGAAGCTTTCTTT.

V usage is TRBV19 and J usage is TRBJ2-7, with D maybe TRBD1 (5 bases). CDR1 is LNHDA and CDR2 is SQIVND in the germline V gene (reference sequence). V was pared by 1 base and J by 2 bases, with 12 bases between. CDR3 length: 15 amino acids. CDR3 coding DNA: TGTGCCAGTAGTATAGGGGGCGACGGAGCCTACGAGCAGTACTTC. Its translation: CASSIGGDGAYEQYF.

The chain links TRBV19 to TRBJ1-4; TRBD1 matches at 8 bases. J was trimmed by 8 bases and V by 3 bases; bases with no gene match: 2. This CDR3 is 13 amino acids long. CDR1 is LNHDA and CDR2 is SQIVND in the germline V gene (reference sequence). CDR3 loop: CASSINRGEKLFF. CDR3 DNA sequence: TGTGCCAGTAGTATCAACAGGGGGGAAAAACTGTTTTTT.

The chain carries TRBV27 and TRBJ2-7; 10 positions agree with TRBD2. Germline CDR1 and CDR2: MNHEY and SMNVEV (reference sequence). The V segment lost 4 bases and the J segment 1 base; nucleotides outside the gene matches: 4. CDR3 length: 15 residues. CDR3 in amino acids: CASSYRTSGSYEQYF. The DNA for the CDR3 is TGTGCCAGCAGTTACCGGACTAGCGGTTCCTACGAGCAGTACTTC.

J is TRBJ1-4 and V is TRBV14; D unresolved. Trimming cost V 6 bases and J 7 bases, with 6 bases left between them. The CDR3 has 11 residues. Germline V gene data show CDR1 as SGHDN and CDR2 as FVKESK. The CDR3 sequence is CASSNGEKLFF. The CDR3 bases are TGTGCCAGCAGTAACGGTGAAAAACTGTTTTTT.

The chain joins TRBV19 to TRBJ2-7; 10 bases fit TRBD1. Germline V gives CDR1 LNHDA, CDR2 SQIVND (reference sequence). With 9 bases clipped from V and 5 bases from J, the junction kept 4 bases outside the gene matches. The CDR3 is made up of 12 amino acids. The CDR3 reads CARGDRGHEQYF. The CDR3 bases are TGTGCCAGGGGGGACAGGGGCCACGAGCAGTACTTC.

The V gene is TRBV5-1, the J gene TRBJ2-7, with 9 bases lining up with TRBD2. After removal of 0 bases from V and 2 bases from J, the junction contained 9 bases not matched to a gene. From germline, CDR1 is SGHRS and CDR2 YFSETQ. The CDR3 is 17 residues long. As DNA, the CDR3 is TGCGCCAGCAGCTTGGGAGCAGCGGGAGGAGGGGCCTACGAGCAGTACTTC. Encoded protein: CASSLGAAGGGAYEQYF.

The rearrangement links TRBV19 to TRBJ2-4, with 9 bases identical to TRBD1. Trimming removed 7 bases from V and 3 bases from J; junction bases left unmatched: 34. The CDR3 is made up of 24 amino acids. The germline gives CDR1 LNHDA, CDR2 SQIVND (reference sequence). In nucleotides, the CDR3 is TGTGCCAGTAAAAGCCGGGGAGGCTTTGGAGACACGGGACAGGGAAGAAGGGGCAAAAACATTCAGTACTTC. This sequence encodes CASKSRGGFGDTGQGRRGKNIQYF.